The entry that follows covers one T cell receptor beta chain sequence. After removal of 4 bases from V and 3 bases from J, the junction contained 15 bases not matched to a gene. This CDR3 is built from 19 residues. Germline V gene sequence: CDR1 MGHRA, CDR2 YSYEKL. Time point denoted: baseline pretreatment blood. Indicated treatment: 15 Gy SBRT to primary tumor, nephrectomy 4 weeks later. Radiation-treated patients gave blood at baseline, week 2 and week 4. This renal cell carcinoma was of the clear cell type. This entry belongs to a study of radiation and T cells in renal cell carcinoma. Measured with immunoSEQ multiplex PCR; TCRdb has only the in-frame clones, and not every one. The profile shows about 130,000 clones, more than 70% of them singletons.

The input for sequencing was blood, taken from a patient whose treatment included radiotherapy and nephrectomy. This clonotype was sampled from a woman in her fifties or sixties with renal cell carcinoma. V usage is TRBV4-1 and J usage is TRBJ1-1, with 12 bases fitting TRBD1. The CDR3 reads CASSRIYRDRGLGDTEAFF. The CDR3 DNA reads as TGCGCCAGCAGCCGCATCTACCGGGACAGGGGGCTGGGGGACACTGAAGCTTTCTTT.